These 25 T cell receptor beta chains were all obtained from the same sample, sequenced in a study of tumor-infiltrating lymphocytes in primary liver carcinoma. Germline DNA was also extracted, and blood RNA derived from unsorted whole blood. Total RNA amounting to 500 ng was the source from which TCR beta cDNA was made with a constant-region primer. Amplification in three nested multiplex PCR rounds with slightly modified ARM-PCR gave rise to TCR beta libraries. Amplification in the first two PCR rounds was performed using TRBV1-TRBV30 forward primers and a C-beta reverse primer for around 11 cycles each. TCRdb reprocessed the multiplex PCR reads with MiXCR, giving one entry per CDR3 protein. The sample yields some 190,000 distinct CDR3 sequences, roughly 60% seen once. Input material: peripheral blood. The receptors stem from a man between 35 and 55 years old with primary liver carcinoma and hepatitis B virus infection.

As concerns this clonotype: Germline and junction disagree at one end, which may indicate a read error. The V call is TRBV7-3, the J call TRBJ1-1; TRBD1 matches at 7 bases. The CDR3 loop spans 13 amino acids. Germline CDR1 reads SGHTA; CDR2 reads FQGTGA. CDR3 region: CASGLLRTGEAFF. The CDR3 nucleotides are TGTGCCAGCGGCTTATTGAGGACAGGTGAAGCTTTCTTT.

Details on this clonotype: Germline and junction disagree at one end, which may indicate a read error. The CDR3 nucleotides are TGTGCCAGCAGCTTAGCGGCTAGAGAATACGAACAGTGCTTC. This sequence encodes CASSLAAREYEQCF. V usage is TRBV11-2 and J usage is TRBJ2-7; no reliable D call. CDR1 is SGHAT, CDR2 FQNNGV, per germline. The length of the CDR3 is 14 residues.

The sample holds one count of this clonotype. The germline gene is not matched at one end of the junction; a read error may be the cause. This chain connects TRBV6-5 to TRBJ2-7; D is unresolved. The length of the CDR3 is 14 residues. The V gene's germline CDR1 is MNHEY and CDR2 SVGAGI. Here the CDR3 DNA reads TGTGCCAGCAGTTACTCTACTTGGGCCTACGCGCAGTACTTC. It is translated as CASSYSTWAYAQYF.

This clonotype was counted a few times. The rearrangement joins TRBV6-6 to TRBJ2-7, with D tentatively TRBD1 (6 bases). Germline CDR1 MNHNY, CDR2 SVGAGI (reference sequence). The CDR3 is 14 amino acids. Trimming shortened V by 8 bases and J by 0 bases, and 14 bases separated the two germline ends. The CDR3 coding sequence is TGTGCCAGCCGTCCGGGACAAAACTCCTACGAGCAGTACTTC. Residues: CASRPGQNSYEQYF.

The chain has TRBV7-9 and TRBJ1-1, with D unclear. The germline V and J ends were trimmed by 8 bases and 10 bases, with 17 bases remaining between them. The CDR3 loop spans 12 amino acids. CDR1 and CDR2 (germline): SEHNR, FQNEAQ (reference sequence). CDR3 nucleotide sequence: TGTGCCAGCGGAAGGGAGGGTTCTGGAGCTTTCTTT. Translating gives CASGREGSGAFF.

The CDR3 sequence: CASKTGSGNTGELFF. The CDR3 region has the DNA TGTGCCAGCAAAACCGGGAGCGGAAACACCGGGGAGCTGTTTTTT. This chain links TRBV28 with TRBJ2-2; possibly TRBD2 for D (6 bases). V lost 7 bases and J 2 bases, leaving 14 bases between the germline ends. The CDR3 has 15 amino acids. Germline V CDR1 and CDR2: MDHEN, SYDVKM.

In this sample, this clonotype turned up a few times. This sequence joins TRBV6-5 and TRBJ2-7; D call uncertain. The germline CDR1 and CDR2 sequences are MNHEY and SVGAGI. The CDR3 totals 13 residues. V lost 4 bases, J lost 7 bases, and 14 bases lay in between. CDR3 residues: CASSSGPRREQYF. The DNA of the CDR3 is TGTGCCAGCAGTTCCGGGCCCCGGAGAGAGCAGTACTTC.

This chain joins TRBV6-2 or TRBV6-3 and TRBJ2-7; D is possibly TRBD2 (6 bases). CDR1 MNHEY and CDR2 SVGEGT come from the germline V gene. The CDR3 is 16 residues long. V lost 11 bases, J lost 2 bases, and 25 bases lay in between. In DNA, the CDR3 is TGTGCCGGTAGTTGGGATCTCGGCGGGGCTCCCTACGAGCAGTACTTC. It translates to CAGSWDLGGAPYEQYF.

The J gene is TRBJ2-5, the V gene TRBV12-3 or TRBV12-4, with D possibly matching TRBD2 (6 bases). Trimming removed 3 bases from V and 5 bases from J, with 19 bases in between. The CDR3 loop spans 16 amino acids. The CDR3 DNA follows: TGTGCCAGCAGTTTGCGTTCAGGTTCCGGGAGTGAGACCCAGTACTTC. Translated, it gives CASSLRSGSGSETQYF.

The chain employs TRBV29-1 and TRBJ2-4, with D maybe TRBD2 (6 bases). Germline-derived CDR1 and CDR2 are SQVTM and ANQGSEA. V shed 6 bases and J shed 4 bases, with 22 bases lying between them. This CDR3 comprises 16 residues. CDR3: CSVSEGRGSQKNIQYF. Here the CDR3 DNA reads TGCAGCGTGTCGGAGGGTAGGGGCTCGCAGAAAAACATTCAGTACTTC.

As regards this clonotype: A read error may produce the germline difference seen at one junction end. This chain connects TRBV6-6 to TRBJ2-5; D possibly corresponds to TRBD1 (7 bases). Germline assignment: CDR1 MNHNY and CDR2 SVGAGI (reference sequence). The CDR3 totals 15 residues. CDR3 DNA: TGTGCCGGCACCCCATTAAGGGGGCGGGGAGAGACCCAATACTTC. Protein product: CAGTPLRGRGETQYF.

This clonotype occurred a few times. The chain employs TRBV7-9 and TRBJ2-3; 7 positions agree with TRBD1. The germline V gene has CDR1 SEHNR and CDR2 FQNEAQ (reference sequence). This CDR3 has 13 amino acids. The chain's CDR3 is CADGTADTDTQYF. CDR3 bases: TGTGCAGACGGGACAGCCGACACAGATACGCAGTATTTT.

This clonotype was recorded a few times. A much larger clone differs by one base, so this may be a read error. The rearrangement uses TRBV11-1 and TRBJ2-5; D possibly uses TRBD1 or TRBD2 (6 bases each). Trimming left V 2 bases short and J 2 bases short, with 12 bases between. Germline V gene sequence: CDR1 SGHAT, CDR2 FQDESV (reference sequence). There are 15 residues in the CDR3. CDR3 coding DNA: TGTGCCAGCAGCTTAAGGGGGGCCATTCAAGAGACCCAGTACTTC. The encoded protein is CASSLRGAIQETQYF. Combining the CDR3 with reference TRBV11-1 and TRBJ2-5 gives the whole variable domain EAEVAQSPRYKITEKSQAVAFWCDPISGHATLYWYRQILGQGPELLVQFQDESVVDDSQLPKDRFSAERLKGVDSTLKIQPAELGDSAMYLCASSLRGAIQETQYFGPGTRLLVL.

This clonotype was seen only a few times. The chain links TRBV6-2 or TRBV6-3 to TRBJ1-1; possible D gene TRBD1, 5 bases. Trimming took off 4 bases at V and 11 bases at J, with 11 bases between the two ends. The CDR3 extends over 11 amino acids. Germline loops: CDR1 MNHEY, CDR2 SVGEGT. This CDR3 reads CASSSAGPAFF. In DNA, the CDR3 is TGTGCCAGCAGTTCGGCAGGGCCGGCTTTCTTT.

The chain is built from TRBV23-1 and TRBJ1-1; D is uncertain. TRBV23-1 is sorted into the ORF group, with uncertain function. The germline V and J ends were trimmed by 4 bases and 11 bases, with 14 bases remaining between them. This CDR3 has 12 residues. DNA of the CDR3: TGCGCCAGCAGTCGCGGGAGGGTACCGGCTTTCTTT. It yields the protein CASSRGRVPAFF.

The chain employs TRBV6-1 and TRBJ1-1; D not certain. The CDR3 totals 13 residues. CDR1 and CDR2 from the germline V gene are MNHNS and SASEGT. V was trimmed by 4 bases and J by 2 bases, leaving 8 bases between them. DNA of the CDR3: TGTGCCAGCAGTGTTTCAATTAACACTGAAGCTTTCTTT. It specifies CASSVSINTEAFF.

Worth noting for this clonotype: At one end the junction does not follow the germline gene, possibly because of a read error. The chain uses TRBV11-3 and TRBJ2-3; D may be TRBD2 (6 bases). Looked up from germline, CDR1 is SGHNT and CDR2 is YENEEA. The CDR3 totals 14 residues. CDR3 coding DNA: TGTTCCAGCAGCCGGGACTCCGGCACAGATCCGCAGTATTTT. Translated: CSSSRDSGTDPQYF.

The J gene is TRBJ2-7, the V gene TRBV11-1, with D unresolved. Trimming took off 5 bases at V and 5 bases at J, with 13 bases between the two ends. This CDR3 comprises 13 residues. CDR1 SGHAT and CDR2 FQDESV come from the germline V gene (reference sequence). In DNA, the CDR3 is TGTGCCAGCAGCCGCAATGGGTTTAACGAGCAGTACTTC. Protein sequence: CASSRNGFNEQYF.

CDR3 nucleotides: TGTGCCAGTAGCCCAGGGACAGATGAGACCCAGTACTTC. Its protein product is CASSPGTDETQYF. The rearrangement uses TRBV11-2 and TRBJ2-5; 7 bases line up with TRBD1. J was trimmed by 5 bases and V by 9 bases; bases with no gene match: 9. The CDR3 spans 13 residues. The germline CDR1 and CDR2 sequences are SGHAT and FQNNGV.

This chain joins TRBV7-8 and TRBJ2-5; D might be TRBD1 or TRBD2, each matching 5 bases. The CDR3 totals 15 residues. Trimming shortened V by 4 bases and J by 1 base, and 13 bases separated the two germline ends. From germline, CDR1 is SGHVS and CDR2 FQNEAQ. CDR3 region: CASSWPRGLQETQYF. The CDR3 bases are TGTGCCAGCAGCTGGCCCCGGGGCCTCCAAGAGACCCAGTACTTC.

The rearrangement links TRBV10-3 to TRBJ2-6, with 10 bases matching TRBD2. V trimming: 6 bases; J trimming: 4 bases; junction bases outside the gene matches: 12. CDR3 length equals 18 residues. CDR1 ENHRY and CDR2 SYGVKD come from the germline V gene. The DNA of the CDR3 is TGTGCCATCAGCCGGGAGACTAGCGGGTCCTTCGGGGCCAACGTCCTGACTTTC. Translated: CAISRETSGSFGANVLTF.

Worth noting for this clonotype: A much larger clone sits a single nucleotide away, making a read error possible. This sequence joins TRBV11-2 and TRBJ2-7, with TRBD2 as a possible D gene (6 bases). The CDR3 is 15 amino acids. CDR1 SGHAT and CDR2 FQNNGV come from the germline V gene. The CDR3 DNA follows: TGTGCCTGCAGCTTAGTCAGGGTGCGGGGCTACGAGCAGTACTTC. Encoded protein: CACSLVRVRGYEQYF.

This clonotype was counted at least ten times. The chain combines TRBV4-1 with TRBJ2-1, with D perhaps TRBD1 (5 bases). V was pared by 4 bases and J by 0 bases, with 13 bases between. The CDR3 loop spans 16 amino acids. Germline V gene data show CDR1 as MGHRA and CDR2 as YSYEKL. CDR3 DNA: TGCGCCAGCAGCCGTTCAGGGTTGAGCTCCTACAATGAGCAGTTCTTC. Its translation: CASSRSGLSSYNEQFF.

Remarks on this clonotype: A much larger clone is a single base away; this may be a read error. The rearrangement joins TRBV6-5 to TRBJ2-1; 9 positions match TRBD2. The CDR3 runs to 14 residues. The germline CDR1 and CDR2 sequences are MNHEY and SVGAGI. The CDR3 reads CTSSRREGYNEQFF. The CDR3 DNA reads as TGTACCAGCAGTAGGCGGGAGGGCTACAATGAGCAGTTCTTC.

CDR3 bases: TGTGCCAGCAGTCCCGACAGGGAGGGATCCGAGCAGTACTTC. It encodes CASSPDREGSEQYF. The rearrangement joins TRBV12-3 or TRBV12-4 to TRBJ2-7; D may correspond to TRBD1 or TRBD2 (7 bases each). The CDR3 has 14 residues. V lost 5 bases and J 6 bases, leaving 17 bases between the germline ends.